These 14 T cell receptor beta chains came from one sample sequenced in a study of long-term antiretroviral therapy in people with HIV. An immunoSEQ assay, version v3.0, was performed at survey level. The protocol was immunoSEQ multiplex PCR, while the TCRdb copy is restricted to in-frame clones and leaves out a portion. The profile covers about 25,000 clones, with 79% appearing a single time and around 10% taken by the ten largest. The sequences come from unsorted PBMCs, collected 2.1 years after starting antiretroviral therapy. The receptors were sampled from a man younger than 40 with HIV.

The sample holds one count of this clone. The chain employs TRBV6-1 and TRBJ1-3; maybe TRBD1 (5 bases). V shed 1 base and J shed 0 bases, with 13 bases lying between them. The CDR3 has 17 residues. The germline CDR1 and CDR2 sequences are MNHNS and SASEGT. As DNA, the CDR3 is TGTGCCAGCAGTGAAGGGGGACTCCACTTCTCTGGAAACACCATATATTTT. This sequence encodes CASSEGGLHFSGNTIYF.

This rearrangement joins TRBV4-3 to TRBJ2-7; 7 bases align to TRBD2. V shed 0 bases, J shed 0 bases, and the junction held 5 bases outside the gene matches. Germline CDR1 and CDR2: LGHNA and YSLEER. This CDR3 has 16 amino acids. The chain's CDR3 is CASSQEGGGYSYEQYF. The CDR3 DNA reads TGCGCCAGCAGCCAAGAGGGCGGGGGTTACTCCTACGAGCAGTACTTC.

The chain has TRBV6-9 and TRBJ1-2; 9 nucleotides align to TRBD1. The CDR3 extends over 20 amino acids. From germline, CDR1 is MNHGY and CDR2 SVAAGI. J gave up 3 bases and V 0 bases, and 17 bases lay outside the gene matches. This CDR3 is CASSYSSPAGTGRSDYGYTF. The CDR3 nucleotides read TGTGCCAGCAGTTATTCATCCCCGGCCGGGACAGGGAGATCTGACTATGGCTACACCTTC.

V gene TRBV9 combines with J gene TRBJ2-1, with 9 bases that match TRBD1. V shed 6 bases and J 2 bases; nucleotides not matched to a gene: 6. The germline gives CDR1 SGDLS, CDR2 YYNGEE. This CDR3 is built from 15 residues. In DNA form, the CDR3 reads TGTGCCAGCACCACGGGACAGGGACCCTACAATGAGCAGTTCTTC. This gives the protein CASTTGQGPYNEQFF.

The chain couples TRBV2 to TRBJ2-2; D is unclear. The V end was cut by 6 bases, the J end by 1 base, with 9 bases between. Germline-derived CDR1 and CDR2 are SNHLY and FYNNEI. The CDR3 extends over 14 amino acids. CDR3 DNA: TGTGCCAGCAGCCACGACATGAACACCGGGGAGCTGTTTTTT. Protein: CASSHDMNTGELFF.

The chain is built from TRBV29-1 and TRBJ1-2; tentatively, D is TRBD1 (6 bases). This CDR3 comprises 13 residues. V lost 1 base to trimming and J lost 8 bases, with 14 bases between them. From germline, CDR1 is SQVTM and CDR2 ANQGSEA. CDR3 DNA: TGCAGCGTTGAAGCCTACAGGGAAACCGGCTACACCTTC. Residues: CSVEAYRETGYTF.

The chain uses TRBV30 and TRBJ2-3, with D tentatively TRBD2 (5 bases). The CDR3 runs to 13 residues. Germline lookup yields CDR1 GTSNPN and CDR2 SVGIG (reference sequence). Trimming stripped 3 bases from V and 5 bases from J, with 12 bases between. DNA of the CDR3: TGTGCCTGGAGCCCAGCGGCAGGAGATACGCAGTATTTT. Residues: CAWSPAAGDTQYF.

V gene TRBV5-4 combines with J gene TRBJ2-5; perhaps D is TRBD1 or TRBD2 (5 bases each). The length of the CDR3 is 14 residues. The germline V gene encodes CDR1 SGHNT and CDR2 YYREEE (reference sequence). Trimming removed 6 bases at V and 5 bases at J, with 17 bases between. This CDR3 reads CASTLGTAIETQYF. The DNA of the CDR3 is TGTGCCAGCACCCTAGGGACCGCGATTGAGACCCAGTACTTC.

This chain's CDR3 is CASSPRTGGSNEQFF. The CDR3 DNA sequence: TGTGCCAGCAGTCCAAGGACAGGAGGGAGCAATGAGCAGTTCTTC. This chain links TRBV2 with TRBJ2-1; D possibly corresponds to TRBD1 (7 bases). There are 15 residues in the CDR3. V lost 5 bases and J lost 6, with 17 bases in between. Germline-derived CDR1 and CDR2 are SNHLY and FYNNEI.

This chain links TRBV7-3 with TRBJ1-1, with no clear D. CDR1 and CDR2 (germline): SGHTA, FQGTGA. The V end was cut by 3 bases, the J end by 3 bases, with 8 bases between. The CDR3 loop spans 13 amino acids. The CDR3 bases are TGTGCCAGCAGCTTTAATGGGCACACTGAAGCTTTCTTT. Translated: CASSFNGHTEAFF.

The CDR3 is CASSDSSGGANEQFF. In DNA form, the CDR3 reads TGTGCCAGCAGTGACTCTAGCGGGGGGGCCAATGAGCAGTTCTTC. This chain connects TRBV6-4 to TRBJ2-1; 11 bases are a match to TRBD2. The CDR3 contains 15 residues. J gave up 6 bases and V 0 bases, and 1 base lay outside the gene matches. Germline V gene data show CDR1 as MRHNA and CDR2 as SNTAGT.

This chain connects TRBV7-6 to TRBJ1-4; weak D call: TRBD1 (5 bases). Per germline, CDR1 SGHVS and CDR2 FNYEAQ. The V gene lost 6 bases and the J gene lost 8 bases, with 16 bases spanning the gap. This CDR3 spans 14 amino acids. The CDR3 bases are TGTGCCAGCAGTTCCTTGGGGGTCGAGGAAAAACTGTTTTTT. Translated, it gives CASSSLGVEEKLFF.

The chain links TRBV27 to TRBJ1-6; TRBD1 matches at 7 bases. CDR3 size: 16 residues. The germline CDR1 and CDR2 sequences are MNHEY and SMNVEV (reference sequence). V lost 3 bases, J lost 8 bases, and 10 bases stayed unmatched. CDR3 DNA: TGTGCCAGCAGTTTGTCTGGAGGGGGCCAGTATTCACCCCTCCACTTT. It encodes CASSLSGGGQYSPLHF.

In its sample, this clone was seen once. The chain couples TRBV11-3 to TRBJ2-2; 8 positions agree with TRBD1. The CDR3 spans 16 residues. Trimming at V came to 1 base and at J to 1 base, leaving 2 bases not matched to a gene. Germline loops: CDR1 SGHNT, CDR2 YENEEA. The CDR3 coding sequence is TGTGCCAGCAGCTTAGGGACAGGGAAGAACACCGGGGAGCTGTTTTTT. This translates into CASSLGTGKNTGELFF.